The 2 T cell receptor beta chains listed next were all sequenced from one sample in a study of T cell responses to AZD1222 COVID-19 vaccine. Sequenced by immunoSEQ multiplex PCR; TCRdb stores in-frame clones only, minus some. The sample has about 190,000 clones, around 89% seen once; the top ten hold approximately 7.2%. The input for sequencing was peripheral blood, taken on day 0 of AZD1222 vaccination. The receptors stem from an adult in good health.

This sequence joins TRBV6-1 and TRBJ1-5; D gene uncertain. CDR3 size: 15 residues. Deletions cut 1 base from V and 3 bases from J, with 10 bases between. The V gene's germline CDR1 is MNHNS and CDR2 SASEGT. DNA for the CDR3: TGTGCCAGCAGTGAAGGTCGGCAGGTCAATCAGCCCCAGCATTTT. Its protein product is CASSEGRQVNQPQHF.

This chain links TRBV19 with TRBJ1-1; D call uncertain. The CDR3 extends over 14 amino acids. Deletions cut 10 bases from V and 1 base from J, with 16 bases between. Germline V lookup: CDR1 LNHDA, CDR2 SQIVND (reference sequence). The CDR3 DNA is TGTGCCACTCGTAGGAGGTTGGAGAACACTGAAGCTTTCTTT. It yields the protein CATRRRLENTEAFF.